The T cell receptor beta chain under discussion was sequenced for a study of brain T cells in children with intractable seizures. The CDR3 sequence is 14 residues long. Per germline, CDR1 SGHRS and CDR2 YFSETQ. The V and J ends lost 0 bases and 3 bases respectively, with 9 bases between them. Overall study results and limits: Pre-surgery blood may have been undersampled, hiding some clones.

As for time point: blood from clinic visit 5 months post-surgery; TSC patient then seizure free. Sequencing was limited to surgery cases with top T cell transcript signatures in brain tissue. Patients received at least one anti-epileptic drug before surgery. Assay: immunoSEQ multiplex PCR; the TCRdb copy retains only in-frame clones and omits some. Of about 350,000 clones listed, over 90% are singletons. Turning to this clone: Its antigen is not known.

The V gene is TRBV5-1, the J gene TRBJ1-2, with D possibly being TRBD1 (5 bases). The TCR originated in a boy under two years old with tuberous sclerosis and intractable seizures. Sequenced here: peripheral blood, sampled approximately 5 months after surgery. CDR3 sequence: CASSLVGGDYGYTF. The CDR3 DNA sequence: TGCGCCAGCAGCTTGGTCGGAGGGGACTATGGCTACACCTTC.